This entry is about one T cell receptor beta chain. The record originates from a study of blood T cell repertoires in COVID-19. About the research overall: Both acute and convalescent COVID-19 samples were obtained from the United States, Italy and Spain. Sources were T cells, B-cell-depleted T cells, or PBMCs; the material itself was cDNA or gDNA.

CDR1 is SGHDN and CDR2 is FVKESK in the germline V gene. CDR3 length equals 12 residues. Trimming took off 1 base at V and 11 bases at J, with 11 bases between the two ends. Sequencing used immunoSEQ multiplex PCR; TCRdb keeps in-frame clones, though not all of them. Of about 120,000 clones in the sample, roughly 87% were seen once. The rearrangement links TRBV14 to TRBJ1-1, with no clear D. What was sequenced was peripheral blood. This TCR derives from a man aged 80 or over with acute or convalescent COVID-19. The CDR3 DNA reads as TGTGCCAGCAGCCAAGGGTCTCTGCGGGCTTTCTTT. Translation: CASSQGSLRAFF. Using reference TRBV14 and TRBJ1-1 for the parts outside the CDR3, the full variable domain is EAGVTQFPSHSVIEKGQTVTLRCDPISGHDNLYWYRRVMGKEIKFLLHFVKESKQDESGMPNNRFLAERTGGTYSTLKVQPAELEDSGVYFCASSQGSLRAFFGQGTRLTVV.